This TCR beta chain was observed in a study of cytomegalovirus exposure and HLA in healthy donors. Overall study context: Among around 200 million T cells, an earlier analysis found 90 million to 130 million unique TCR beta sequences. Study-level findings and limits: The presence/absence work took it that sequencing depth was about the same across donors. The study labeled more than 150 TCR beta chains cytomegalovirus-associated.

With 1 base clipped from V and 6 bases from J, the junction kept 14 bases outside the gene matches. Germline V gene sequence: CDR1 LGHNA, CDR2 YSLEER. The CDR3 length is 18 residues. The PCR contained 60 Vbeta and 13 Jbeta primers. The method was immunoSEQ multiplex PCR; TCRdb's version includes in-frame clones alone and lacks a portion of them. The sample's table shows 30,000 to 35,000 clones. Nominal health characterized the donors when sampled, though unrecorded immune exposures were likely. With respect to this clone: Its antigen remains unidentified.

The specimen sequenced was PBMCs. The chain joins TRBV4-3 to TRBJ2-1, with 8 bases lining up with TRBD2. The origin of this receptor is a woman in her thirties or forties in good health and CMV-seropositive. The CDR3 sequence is CASSQVRSLGTSSNEQFF. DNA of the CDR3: TGCGCCAGCAGCCAAGTCCGGTCCTTGGGGACTAGTTCCAATGAGCAGTTCTTC.